The rows below give T cell receptor beta chains drawn from one sample of a study of T cells in tumors after PD-1 blockade. Assay used: immunoSEQ multiplex PCR; TCRdb lists only in-frame clones, some missing. Among about 59,000 clones, around 80% were seen once, and the ten largest hold about an eighth. Sequencing used PBMCs, obtained before anti-PD-1 treatment. The receptors originated from a human donor with basal cell carcinoma. The CDR3 runs from the conserved cysteine through the conserved F or W. A D gene is named only where the DNA matches it firmly. Size tells how often a clone was seen (once, few, many) or the class of an expanded clone, and some rows leave it out.

CDR3 protein	CDR3 DNA	D gene	clone size	V gene	J gene
CASRVGRQPLHF	TGTGCCAGCAGGGTCGGGCGGCAACCCCTCCACTTT	NA	NA	TRBV27	TRBJ1-6
CASSLGQGAVPLHF	TGCGCCAGCAGCTTGGGACAGGGGGCTGTACCCCTCCACTTT	TRBD1	NA	TRBV5-1	TRBJ1-6
CASSSTVSYYGYTF	TGTGCCAGCAGTTCGACAGTGTCTTACTATGGCTACACCTTC	NA	NA	TRBV6-5	TRBJ1-2
CASSLRGGTEAFF	TGTGCCAGCAGTTTAAGGGGAGGCACTGAAGCTTTCTTT	NA	NA	TRBV27	TRBJ1-1
CATSREVIAKNIQYF	TGTGCCACCAGCAGAGAGGTGATAGCCAAAAACATTCAGTACTTC	NA	NA	TRBV15	TRBJ2-4
CASSRRTALEQYF	TGTGCCAGCAGCCGCCGGACGGCCCTAGAGCAGTACTTC	NA	NA	TRBV14	TRBJ2-7
CASTPSLEGYNEQFF	TGTGCCAGTACCCCGTCTTTGGAAGGCTACAATGAGCAGTTCTTC	NA	NA	TRBV19	TRBJ2-1
CASSYGQRPLSSEAFF	TGTGCCAGCAGCTATGGACAAAGACCTCTCTCTTCTGAAGCTTTCTTT	NA	NA	TRBV5-4	TRBJ1-1
CASSWTSLGELFF	TGCGCCAGCAGTTGGACAAGCCTGGGGGAGCTGTTTTTT	NA	NA	TRBV5-1	TRBJ2-2
CASSLGQGFQPQHF	TGTGCCAGCAGCTTAGGGCAGGGCTTTCAGCCCCAGCATTTT	NA	NA	TRBV7-9	TRBJ1-5
CATSRAQRGSDTQYF	TGTGCCACCAGCAGAGCCCAGCGGGGATCAGATACGCAGTATTTT	TRBD2	NA	TRBV15	TRBJ2-3
CASSQRGRGFLEQYF	TGTGCCAGCAGCCAAAGGGGGCGGGGGTTCCTGGAGCAGTACTTC	NA	NA	TRBV4-2	TRBJ2-7
CASSIGGRGAKNIQYF	TGTGCCAGTAGTATTGGGGGGCGGGGGGCCAAAAACATTCAGTACTTC	NA	NA	TRBV19	TRBJ2-4
CSARDGPTGFF	TGCAGTGCTAGAGATGGCCCAACAGGTTTCTTC	NA	NA	TRBV20-1	TRBJ1-2
CASNHERSRLMDQPQHF	TGTGCCAGCAACCATGAAAGGAGCAGGCTTATGGATCAGCCCCAGCATTTT	NA	NA	TRBV2	TRBJ1-5
CASTGILGARQPQHF	TGTGCCAGTACAGGTATACTAGGGGCCCGGCAGCCCCAGCATTTT	NA	few	TRBV19	TRBJ1-5
CASRKQGQGETQYF	TGTGCCAGTAGAAAACAGGGTCAGGGGGAGACCCAGTACTTC	NA	NA	TRBV19	TRBJ2-5
CASSQGQGPEAFF	TGTGCCAGCAGCCAGGGACAGGGTCCTGAAGCTTTCTTT	TRBD1	NA	TRBV9	TRBJ1-1
CASSRGQGAYLNYGYTF	TGTGCCAGCAGCCGGGGACAGGGAGCTTACCTTAACTATGGCTACACCTTC	TRBD1	once	TRBV5-4	TRBJ1-2
CASRDSYEQYF	TGTGCCAGCAGGGACAGCTACGAGCAGTACTTC	NA	few	TRBV6-5	TRBJ2-7